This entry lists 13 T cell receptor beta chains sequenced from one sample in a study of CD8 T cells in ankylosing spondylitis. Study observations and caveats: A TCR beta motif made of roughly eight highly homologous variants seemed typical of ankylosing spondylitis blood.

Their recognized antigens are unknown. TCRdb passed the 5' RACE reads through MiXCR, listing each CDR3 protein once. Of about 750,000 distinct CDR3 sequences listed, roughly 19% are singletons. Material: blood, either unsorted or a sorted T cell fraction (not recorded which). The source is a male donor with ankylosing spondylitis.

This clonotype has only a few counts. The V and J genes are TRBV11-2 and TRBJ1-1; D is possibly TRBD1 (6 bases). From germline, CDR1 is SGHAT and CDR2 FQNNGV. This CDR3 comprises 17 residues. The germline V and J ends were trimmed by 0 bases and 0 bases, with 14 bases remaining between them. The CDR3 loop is CASSLDPGEQMNTEAFF. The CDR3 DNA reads TGTGCCAGCAGCTTAGACCCAGGGGAACAAATGAACACTGAAGCTTTCTTT.

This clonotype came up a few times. For the CDR3, the DNA is TGTGCCAGCAACCGTCTGGGGGACACGGAAAGGTATTTT. Its translation is CASNRLGDTERYF. The rearrangement joins TRBV27 to TRBJ2-3, with D perhaps TRBD1 (6 bases). Germline V gene lookup returns CDR1 MNHEY and CDR2 SMNVEV (reference sequence). V lost 7 bases and J lost 14, with 22 bases in between. The CDR3 is made up of 13 amino acids.

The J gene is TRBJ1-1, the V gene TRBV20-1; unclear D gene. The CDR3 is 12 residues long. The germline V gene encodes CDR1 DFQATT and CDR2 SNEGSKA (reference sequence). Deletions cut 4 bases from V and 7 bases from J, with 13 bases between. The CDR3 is CSANPGRREAFF. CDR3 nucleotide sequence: TGCAGTGCTAACCCCGGCAGGCGTGAAGCTTTCTTT.

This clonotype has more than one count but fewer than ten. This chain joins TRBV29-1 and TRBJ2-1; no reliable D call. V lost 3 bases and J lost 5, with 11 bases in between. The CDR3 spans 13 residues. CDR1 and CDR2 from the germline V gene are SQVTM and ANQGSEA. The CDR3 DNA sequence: TGCAGCGTTGATGAATACACGGACAATGAGCAGTTCTTC. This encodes CSVDEYTDNEQFF.

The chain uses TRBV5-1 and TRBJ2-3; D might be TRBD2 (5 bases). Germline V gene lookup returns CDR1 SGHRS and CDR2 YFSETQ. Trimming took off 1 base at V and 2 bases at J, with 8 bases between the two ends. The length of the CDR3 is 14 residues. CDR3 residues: CASSLRRTTDTQYF. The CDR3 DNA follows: TGCGCCAGCAGCTTGAGGAGGACCACAGATACGCAGTATTTT.

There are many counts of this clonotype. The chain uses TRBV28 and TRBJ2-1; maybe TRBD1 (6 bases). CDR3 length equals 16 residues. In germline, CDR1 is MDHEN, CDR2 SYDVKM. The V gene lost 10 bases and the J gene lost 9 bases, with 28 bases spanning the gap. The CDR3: CAILRQAAPAYAEQFF. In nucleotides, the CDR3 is TGTGCCATCCTCAGACAGGCGGCTCCCGCATATGCTGAGCAGTTCTTC.

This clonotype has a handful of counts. Here the CDR3 reads CASRTSGTETQYF. Written as DNA, the CDR3 is TGCGCCAGCAGAACTAGCGGGACAGAGACCCAGTACTTC. The genes are TRBV5-1 and TRBJ2-5, with 10 bases that match TRBD2. With 5 bases clipped from V and 4 bases from J, the junction kept 2 bases outside the gene matches. There are 13 residues in the CDR3. Germline CDR1 and CDR2: SGHRS and YFSETQ.

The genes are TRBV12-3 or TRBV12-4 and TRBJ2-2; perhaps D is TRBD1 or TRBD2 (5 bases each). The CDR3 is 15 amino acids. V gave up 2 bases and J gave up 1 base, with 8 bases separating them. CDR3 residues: CASSLSGQNTGELFF. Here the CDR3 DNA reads TGTGCCAGCAGTTTATCGGGGCAGAACACCGGGGAGCTGTTTTTT.

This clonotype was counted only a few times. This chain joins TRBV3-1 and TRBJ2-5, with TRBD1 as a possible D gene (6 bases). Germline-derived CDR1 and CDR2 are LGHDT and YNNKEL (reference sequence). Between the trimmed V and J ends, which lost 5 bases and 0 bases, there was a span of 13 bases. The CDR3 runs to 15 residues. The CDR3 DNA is TGTGCCAGCAGCACGACTGGGGGCTACCAAGAGACCCAGTACTTC. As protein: CASSTTGGYQETQYF.

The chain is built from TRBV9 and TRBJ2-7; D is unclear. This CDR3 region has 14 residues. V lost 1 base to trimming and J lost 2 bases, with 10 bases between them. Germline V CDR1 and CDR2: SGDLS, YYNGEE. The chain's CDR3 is CASSVSATPYEQYF. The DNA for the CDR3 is TGTGCCAGCAGCGTATCCGCCACCCCCTACGAGCAGTACTTC.

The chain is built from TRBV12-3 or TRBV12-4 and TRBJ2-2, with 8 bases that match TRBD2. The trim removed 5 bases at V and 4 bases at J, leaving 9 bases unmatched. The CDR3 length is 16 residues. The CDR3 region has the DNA TGTGCCAGCAGTATAGGACTAGCTTCTATCACCGGGGAGCTGTTTTTT. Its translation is CASSIGLASITGELFF.

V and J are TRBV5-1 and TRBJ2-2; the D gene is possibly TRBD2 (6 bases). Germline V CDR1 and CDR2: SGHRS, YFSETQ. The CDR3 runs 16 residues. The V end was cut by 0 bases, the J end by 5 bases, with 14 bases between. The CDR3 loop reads CASSLARGAGTGELFF. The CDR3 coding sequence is TGCGCCAGCAGCTTGGCCCGCGGGGCGGGGACCGGGGAGCTGTTTTTT.

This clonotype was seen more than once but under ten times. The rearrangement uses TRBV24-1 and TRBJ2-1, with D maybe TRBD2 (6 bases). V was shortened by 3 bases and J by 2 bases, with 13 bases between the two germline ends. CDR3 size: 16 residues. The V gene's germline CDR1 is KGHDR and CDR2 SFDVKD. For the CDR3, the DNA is TGTGCCACCAGTGATCGGAGGGACGGCCCCTACAATGAGCAGTTCTTC. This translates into CATSDRRDGPYNEQFF.